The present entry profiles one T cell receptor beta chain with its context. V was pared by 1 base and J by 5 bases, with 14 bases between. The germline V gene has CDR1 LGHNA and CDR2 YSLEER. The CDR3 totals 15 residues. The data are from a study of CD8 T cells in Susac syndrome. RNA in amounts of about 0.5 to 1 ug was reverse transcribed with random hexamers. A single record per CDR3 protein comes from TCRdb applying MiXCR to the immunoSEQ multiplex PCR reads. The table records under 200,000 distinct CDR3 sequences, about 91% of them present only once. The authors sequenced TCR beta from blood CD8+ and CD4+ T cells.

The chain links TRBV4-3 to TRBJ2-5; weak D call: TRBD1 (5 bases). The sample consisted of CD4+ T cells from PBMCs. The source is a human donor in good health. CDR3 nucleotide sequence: TGCGCCAGCAGCCAAGTCCTAGGGGCCCGGGAGACCCAGTACTTC. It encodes CASSQVLGARETQYF.